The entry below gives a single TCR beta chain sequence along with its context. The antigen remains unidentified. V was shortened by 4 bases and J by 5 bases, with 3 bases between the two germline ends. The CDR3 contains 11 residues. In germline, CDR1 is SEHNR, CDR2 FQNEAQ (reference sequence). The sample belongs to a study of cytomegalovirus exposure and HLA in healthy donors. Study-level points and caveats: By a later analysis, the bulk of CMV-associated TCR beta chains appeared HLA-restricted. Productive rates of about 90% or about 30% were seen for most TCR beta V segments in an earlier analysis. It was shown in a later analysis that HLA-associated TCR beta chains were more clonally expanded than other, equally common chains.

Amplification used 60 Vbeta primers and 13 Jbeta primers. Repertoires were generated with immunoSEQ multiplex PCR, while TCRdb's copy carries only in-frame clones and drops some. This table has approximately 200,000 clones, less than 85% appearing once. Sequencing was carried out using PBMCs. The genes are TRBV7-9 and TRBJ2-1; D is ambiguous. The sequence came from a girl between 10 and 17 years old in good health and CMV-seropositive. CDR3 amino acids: CASSSDNEQFF. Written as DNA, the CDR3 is TGTGCCAGCAGCTCAGACAATGAGCAGTTCTTC.